What follows is one TCR beta chain and its context. These data originate in a study of cytomegalovirus exposure and HLA in healthy donors. CDR3 length: 13 amino acids. CDR1 is SGHKS, CDR2 YYEKEE, per germline (reference sequence). Trimming cost V 4 bases and J 0 bases, with 7 bases left between them. The PCR had 60 Vbeta and 13 Jbeta primers. Profiling relied on immunoSEQ multiplex PCR, and the TCRdb table lists in-frame clones only, not all of them. The repertoire holds around 90,000 clones, with more than 55% as singletons. The V gene is TRBV5-5, the J gene TRBJ1-1, with no clear D. The sequenced sample consisted of PBMCs. The origin of this receptor is a woman between 25 and 40 years old in good health and CMV-seropositive. CDR3 in amino acids: CASSPQMNTEAFF. CDR3 DNA sequence: TGTGCCAGCAGCCCCCAGATGAACACTGAAGCTTTCTTT.